These 29 T cell receptor beta chains originate from one sample sequenced in a study of T cell responses to AZD1222 COVID-19 vaccine. Some clones are missing from TCRdb's copy, which holds only in-frame ones; the method was immunoSEQ multiplex PCR. This sample has 70,000 to 100,000 clones, with roughly 92% found just once. This material consisted of peripheral blood, taken 28 days after the second AZD1222 dose. The receptors were gathered from an adult who received the AZD1222 COVID-19 vaccine.

DNA for the CDR3: TGTGCCAGTATGCGACAGGACAGTGGCTACACCTTC. Its protein is CASMRQDSGYTF. The V and J genes are TRBV11-2 and TRBJ1-2; D is perhaps TRBD1 (6 bases). CDR1 SGHAT and CDR2 FQNNGV come from the germline V gene. The ends were cut back, 9 bases at V and 7 bases at J, with 15 bases in the middle. The CDR3 consists of 12 residues.

Comment on this clone: Other DNA sequences in the same sample also yield this CDR3. The rearrangement uses TRBV3-1 (or the pseudogene TRBV3-2) and TRBJ2-7; D is unclear. Trimming removed 1 base from V and 1 base from J, with 2 bases in between. The CDR3 extends over 12 amino acids. The germline CDR1 and CDR2 sequences are LGHDT and YNNKEL (reference sequence). CDR3 nucleotides: TGTGCCAGCAGCCAAGGGTCCTACGAGCAGTACTTC. This sequence encodes CASSQGSYEQYF.

The J gene is TRBJ1-1, the V gene TRBV19, with a possible D match to TRBD1 (5 bases). CDR3 length equals 15 residues. V shed 3 bases and J shed 1 base, with 12 bases lying between them. From germline, CDR1 is LNHDA and CDR2 SQIVND (reference sequence). CDR3 sequence (DNA): TGTGCCAGTAGTATTGAGGGGCGAGCGAACACTGAAGCTTTCTTT. Residues: CASSIEGRANTEAFF.

DNA of the CDR3: TGCGCCAGCAGCTCCGCTCCCCAAGAAGGTGGCTACACCTTC. This gives the protein CASSSAPQEGGYTF. The chain links TRBV5-1 to TRBJ1-2; D remains ambiguous. There are 14 residues in the CDR3. CDR1 and CDR2 from the germline V gene are SGHRS and YFSETQ. Trimming cost V 3 bases and J 7 bases, with 16 bases left between them.

This clone was counted between two and nine times. The chain carries TRBV5-1 and TRBJ2-2, with D possibly being TRBD2 (5 bases). Germline V gene sequence: CDR1 SGHRS, CDR2 YFSETQ. The length of the CDR3 is 14 residues. V was pared by 2 bases and J by 1 base, with 6 bases between. This chain's CDR3 is CASSLAVNTGELFF. Here the CDR3 DNA reads TGCGCCAGCAGCTTAGCGGTGAACACCGGGGAGCTGTTTTTT.

This chain connects TRBV2 to TRBJ1-6; 7 nucleotides align to TRBD1. The CDR3 contains 12 residues. The junction had 3 bases not matched to a gene; V was cut back by 8 bases and J by 8 bases. The germline V gene encodes CDR1 SNHLY and CDR2 FYNNEI. This chain's CDR3 is CASAGQYSPLHF. Written as DNA, the CDR3 is TGTGCCAGCGCGGGACAGTATTCACCCCTCCACTTT.

The V and J genes are TRBV27 and TRBJ1-1; 7 positions agree with TRBD1. Germline lookup yields CDR1 MNHEY and CDR2 SMNVEV (reference sequence). This CDR3 has 15 amino acids. Losses at the gene ends were 5 bases for V and 0 bases for J; bases not matched to a gene: 6. The CDR3 protein is CASSLGQFMNTEAFF. CDR3 coding DNA: TGTGCCAGCAGTCTGGGACAGTTCATGAACACTGAAGCTTTCTTT.

This rearrangement joins TRBV19 to TRBJ1-5; D not certain. CDR3 length equals 13 residues. Germline-derived CDR1 and CDR2 are LNHDA and SQIVND (reference sequence). Trimming pared 8 bases from V and 2 bases from J, leaving 10 bases between. In nucleotides, the CDR3 is TGTGCCAGTCAAACTCGGGGCAATCAGCCCCAGCATTTT. This gives the protein CASQTRGNQPQHF. The entire variable domain, with the rest obtained from reference TRBV19 and TRBJ1-5, is as follows: DGGITQSPKYLFRKEGQNVTLSCEQNLNHDAMYWYRQDPGQGLRLIYYSQIVNDFQKGDIAEGYSVSREKKESFPLTVTSAQKNPTAFYLCASQTRGNQPQHFGDGTRLSIL.

The rearrangement joins TRBV7-2 to TRBJ1-5; D is uncertain. Looked up from germline, CDR1 is SGHTA and CDR2 is FQGNSA. Deletions cut 5 bases from V and 2 bases from J, with 16 bases between. The CDR3 consists of 16 residues. For the CDR3, the DNA is TGTGCCAGCAGCGCCAGGACGGGTTCGGGCAATCAGCCCCAGCATTTT. Its protein is CASSARTGSGNQPQHF.

The chain carries TRBV25-1 and TRBJ1-1, with 7 positions matching TRBD1. The V gene end was trimmed by 2 bases and the J gene end by 1 base; junction bases not matched to a gene: 7. Germline assignment: CDR1 MGHDK and CDR2 SYGVNS. This CDR3 is built from 16 residues. CDR3 in amino acids: CASSEGGTGENTEAFF. DNA for the CDR3: TGTGCCAGCAGTGAAGGGGGCACAGGGGAGAACACTGAAGCTTTCTTT.

In its sample, this clone was seen once. J is TRBJ1-2 and V is TRBV19; maybe TRBD1 (5 bases). The CDR3 contains 15 residues. Germline V CDR1 and CDR2: LNHDA, SQIVND (reference sequence). V was cut by 5 bases and J by 1 base, with 14 bases left in between. In nucleotides, the CDR3 is TGTGCCAGTAGTGGTGGAAGGGGCCTTAACTATGGCTACACCTTC. Encoded protein: CASSGGRGLNYGYTF. Looking up the rest from reference TRBV19 and TRBJ1-2 gives the full variable domain: DGGITQSPKYLFRKEGQNVTLSCEQNLNHDAMYWYRQDPGQGLRLIYYSQIVNDFQKGDIAEGYSVSREKKESFPLTVTSAQKNPTAFYLCASSGGRGLNYGYTFGSGTRLTVV.

The chain carries TRBV6-1 and TRBJ1-2; D is ambiguous. There are 14 residues in the CDR3. Looked up from germline, CDR1 is MNHNS and CDR2 is SASEGT. The V and J ends lost 0 bases and 4 bases respectively, with 9 bases between them. CDR3 in amino acids: CASSEAGRIYGYTF. As DNA, the CDR3 is TGTGCCAGCAGTGAAGCAGGCAGGATCTATGGCTACACCTTC.

A single count supports this clone. The chain is built from TRBV12-2 and TRBJ2-2; the D call in the table, TRBD2, was not verified against the DNA. TRBV12-2 has pseudogene status. CDR3 length: 18 amino acids. This CDR3 is CASRLLAGAVTNTGELFF. The CDR3, as DNA: TGTGCAAGTCGCTTACTCGCGGGGGCCGTTACGAACACCGGGGAGCTGTTTTTT.

This clone appeared a few times. The CDR3 DNA is TGTGCCAGCAGCCCCCAGACAGGGGATAATTCACCCCTCCACTTT. Translated: CASSPQTGDNSPLHF. V usage is TRBV7-2 and J usage is TRBJ1-6, with TRBD1 matching over 8 bases. The germline V gene has CDR1 SGHTA and CDR2 FQGNSA. The CDR3 spans 15 residues. V shed 5 bases, J shed 5 bases, and the junction held 5 bases outside the gene matches.

This chain links TRBV6-2 or TRBV6-3 with TRBJ1-5; 7 bases match TRBD1. With V trimmed by 6 bases and J by 1 base, 6 bases remained unmatched. There are 15 residues in the CDR3. Germline V lookup: CDR1 MNHEY, CDR2 SVGEGT. The CDR3 sequence: CASSPDRFSNQPQHF. CDR3 DNA: TGTGCCAGCAGCCCGGACAGGTTCAGCAATCAGCCCCAGCATTTT.

The J gene is TRBJ1-3, the V gene TRBV6-5, with D possibly being TRBD1 (5 bases). The CDR3 has 14 amino acids. V was pared by 10 bases and J by 0 bases, with 13 bases between. Looked up from germline, CDR1 is MNHEY and CDR2 is SVGAGI. CDR3 protein: CATGPGHSGNTIYF. DNA of the CDR3: TGTGCCACGGGGCCAGGGCACTCTGGAAACACCATATATTTT.

The chain links TRBV24-1 to TRBJ1-5; a weak D match, TRBD1 (5 bases). V lost 7 bases and J 0 bases, leaving 9 bases between the germline ends. Germline V gene lookup returns CDR1 KGHDR and CDR2 SFDVKD. The CDR3 has 14 amino acids. The CDR3 DNA reads as TGTGCCACCAGCGGGGGATATAGCAATCAGCCCCAGCATTTT. Encoded protein: CATSGGYSNQPQHF.

This chain connects TRBV6-6 to TRBJ1-2, with no clear D. Germline CDR1 is MNHNY and CDR2 is SVGAGI (reference sequence). Trimming removed 6 bases at V and 0 bases at J, with 11 bases between. The CDR3 is made up of 14 amino acids. CDR3 nucleotides: TGTGCCAGCAGCTTTGACCAAGCTAACTATGGCTACACCTTC. It codes for CASSFDQANYGYTF.

The chain uses TRBV12-5 and TRBJ1-2, with D uncertain. Germline V gene sequence: CDR1 LGHNT, CDR2 FRNRAP. This CDR3 region has 18 residues. V was clipped by 0 bases and J by 8 bases, with 25 bases between them. The CDR3 is CASGLVLGLTRATPGYTF. CDR3 in DNA: TGTGCTAGTGGTTTGGTACTGGGGTTAACTCGAGCTACGCCCGGCTACACCTTC.

V usage is TRBV19 and J usage is TRBJ1-4, with 7 positions matching TRBD1. This CDR3 is 15 amino acids long. Trimming took 3 bases from V and 5 from J; bases not matched to a gene: 6. The germline gives CDR1 LNHDA, CDR2 SQIVND (reference sequence). Here the CDR3 DNA reads TGTGCCAGTAGTATGACGACAGGGATCAATGAAAAACTGTTTTTT. It yields the protein CASSMTTGINEKLFF.

V gene TRBV14 combines with J gene TRBJ2-3; 11 bases agree with TRBD2. V was clipped by 6 bases and J by 5 bases; unmatched bases: 10. Looked up from germline, CDR1 is SGHDN and CDR2 is FVKESK. This CDR3 contains 16 residues. The CDR3 is CASSRSGGAVGDTQYF. The CDR3 DNA sequence: TGTGCCAGCAGTCGTAGCGGGGGGGCCGTTGGAGATACGCAGTATTTT.

The rearrangement links TRBV5-1 to TRBJ1-2; D is unclear. CDR3 length: 14 amino acids. The V and J ends lost 2 bases and 2 bases respectively, with 10 bases between them. Germline V gene sequence: CDR1 SGHRS, CDR2 YFSETQ. The CDR3 sequence: CASSLPLSNYGYTF. In DNA form, the CDR3 reads TGCGCCAGCAGCTTACCCCTATCCAACTATGGCTACACCTTC.

V and J are TRBV10-3 and TRBJ2-3; perhaps TRBD2 as D (5 bases). The V and J ends lost 1 base and 2 bases respectively, with 7 bases between them. Germline CDR1 reads ENHRY; CDR2 reads SYGVKD. The CDR3 has 14 amino acids. The CDR3 loop reads CAISEWGDTDTQYF. The CDR3 DNA reads as TGTGCCATCAGTGAGTGGGGAGACACAGATACGCAGTATTTT.

The chain recombines TRBV6-2 or TRBV6-3 with TRBJ1-2, with D hard to call. The CDR3 is made up of 13 amino acids. Germline CDR1 reads MNHEY; CDR2 reads SVGEGT. Deletions cut 6 bases from V and 6 bases from J, with 14 bases between. Here the CDR3 DNA reads TGTGCCAGCAGCCACGAGGTTGACCATGGCTACACCTTC. Residues: CASSHEVDHGYTF.

The rearrangement joins TRBV19 to TRBJ1-6; D uncertain. Germline V gene sequence: CDR1 LNHDA, CDR2 SQIVND (reference sequence). CDR3 size: 15 residues. V lost 5 bases and J lost 9, with 17 bases in between. The CDR3 protein is CASSSPGSLGSPLHF. The CDR3 coding sequence is TGTGCCAGTAGTTCCCCAGGATCCCTGGGTTCACCCCTCCACTTT.

The chain has TRBV3-1 (or the pseudogene TRBV3-2) and TRBJ2-1; 12 bases map to TRBD2. The CDR3 loop spans 16 amino acids. Trimming cost V 4 bases and J 8 bases; bases outside gene matches: 9. Germline values: CDR1 LGHDT, CDR2 YNNKEL (reference sequence). This CDR3 reads CASSPALAGGRYEQFF. CDR3 nucleotides: TGTGCCAGCAGCCCTGCCCTAGCGGGGGGGCGGTATGAGCAGTTCTTC.

The chain employs TRBV5-1 and TRBJ1-6; D remains ambiguous. Germline V gene data show CDR1 as SGHRS and CDR2 as YFSETQ. The CDR3 extends over 14 amino acids. V was pared by 4 bases and J by 10 bases, with 15 bases between. The CDR3 nucleotides are TGCGCCAGCAGCGCGGACGGGCAGGAATCACCCCTCCACTTT. It specifies CASSADGQESPLHF.

The V and J genes are TRBV6-5 and TRBJ1-2; 7 nucleotides align to TRBD1. CDR1 is MNHEY, CDR2 SVGAGI, per germline. J lost 4 bases, V lost 6 bases, and 2 bases had no gene match. CDR3 size: 12 residues. In nucleotides, the CDR3 is TGTGCCAGCAGGACAGGGACCTATGGCTACACCTTC. It is translated as CASRTGTYGYTF.

The genes are TRBV3-1 (or the pseudogene TRBV3-2) and TRBJ1-1, with no clear D. Trimming left V 4 bases short and J 2 bases short, with 8 bases between. CDR1 is LGHDT, CDR2 YNNKEL, per germline (reference sequence). This CDR3 is 13 amino acids long. As DNA, the CDR3 is TGTGCCAGCAGCCGAGGAACCAACACTGAAGCTTTCTTT. Translating gives CASSRGTNTEAFF.